The 15 T cell receptor beta chains in this list originate from one sample, sequenced in a study of T-cell reconstitution after alpha-beta-depleted transplantation in children. Overall study results and limits: By one year post-transplant, T-cell counts and diversity largely arose from T cells that were newly produced.

Unique molecular identifiers were incorporated into the prepared TCRbeta library. TCRdb re-called the PCR reads through MiXCR, storing one row per CDR3 protein. The data show 330,000 or so distinct CDR3 sequences, 6.5% to 9% seen once. Their target antigens are unknown. The sample consisted of peripheral blood, taken 360 days after TCRalphabeta/CD19-depleted stem cell transplant. Every receptor here comes from a female patient between 2 and 15 years old who had a stem cell transplant for Fanconi anemia, so the T cells may come from the graft donor.

This clonotype showed up many times. The chain carries TRBV12-3 or TRBV12-4 and TRBJ1-1; D call uncertain. The CDR3 is made up of 18 amino acids. The V end lost 3 bases, the J end lost 2 bases, and 22 bases lay between the germline ends. The CDR3 sequence is CASSLGPIGASSNTEAFF. Written as DNA, the CDR3 is TGTGCCAGCAGTTTGGGCCCAATCGGTGCCAGTTCTAACACTGAAGCTTTCTTT.

This clonotype was seen a few times. J is TRBJ1-1 and V is TRBV7-6, with D maybe TRBD1 (6 bases). The CDR3 has 13 residues. V dropped 5 bases and J dropped 2 bases, with 9 bases sitting between them. CDR1 is SGHVS, CDR2 FNYEAQ, per germline. CDR3 protein: CASSGQNNTEAFF. The CDR3 DNA reads TGTGCCAGCAGCGGACAGAATAACACTGAAGCTTTCTTT.

This CDR3 reads CASSTPLDSGTDTQYF. The CDR3 DNA is TGCGCCAGCTCCACCCCTCTAGACAGCGGCACAGATACGCAGTATTTT. The chain couples TRBV5-1 to TRBJ2-3; D may be TRBD1 (5 bases). Germline V CDR1 and CDR2: SGHRS, YFSETQ. V was shortened by 7 bases and J by 1 base, with 19 bases between the two germline ends. The CDR3 is made up of 16 amino acids.

This clonotype was counted ten times or more. This chain uses TRBV12-3 or TRBV12-4 with TRBJ2-7, with a weak D call TRBD2 (5 bases). The germline V and J ends were trimmed by 2 bases and 3 bases, with 11 bases remaining between them. The CDR3 covers 14 residues. CDR3 coding DNA: TGTGCCAGCAGTTTAACTAGATCATACTACGAGCAGTACTTC. It translates to CASSLTRSYYEQYF.

At least ten counts were recorded for this clonotype. The J gene is TRBJ1-1, the V gene TRBV7-2; D is uncertain. Germline lookup yields CDR1 SGHTA and CDR2 FQGNSA. This CDR3 region has 14 residues. Trimming pared 1 base from V and 2 bases from J, leaving 8 bases between. The CDR3 spells CASSLEGDNTEAFF. The CDR3 nucleotides are TGTGCCAGCAGCTTAGAGGGCGACAACACTGAAGCTTTCTTT.

This clonotype was counted ten times or more. The V and J genes are TRBV5-1 and TRBJ1-3, with D unresolved. There are 16 residues in the CDR3. Looked up from germline, CDR1 is SGHRS and CDR2 is YFSETQ. Trimming took off 0 bases at V and 0 bases at J, with 10 bases between the two ends. Here the CDR3 reads CASSLDQFLSGNTIYF. The CDR3 coding sequence is TGCGCCAGCAGCTTGGATCAGTTCCTCTCTGGAAACACCATATATTTT.

This sequence joins TRBV12-3 or TRBV12-4 and TRBJ1-2, with D possibly matching TRBD1 (5 bases). Deletions cut 7 bases from V and 3 bases from J, with 9 bases between. The CDR3 runs 12 residues. The CDR3 region has the DNA TGTGCCAGCACTTGGGGGGACTATGGCTACACCTTC. Translated: CASTWGDYGYTF.

This clonotype was picked up many times. This sequence joins TRBV7-9 and TRBJ2-2, with 12 nucleotides matching TRBD2. The CDR3 sequence is 17 residues long. From germline, CDR1 is SEHNR and CDR2 FQNEAQ (reference sequence). V lost 5 bases to trimming and J lost 2 bases; unmatched junction nucleotides: 6. CDR3 nucleotide sequence: TGTGCCAGCAGCCGAAGGACTAGCGGGATTAACACCGGGGAGCTGTTTTTT. It codes for CASSRRTSGINTGELFF.

In its sample, this clonotype was seen a few times. The chain joins TRBV20-1 to TRBJ2-5; 7 bases match TRBD2. Germline V lookup: CDR1 DFQATT, CDR2 SNEGSKA (reference sequence). The CDR3 is made up of 11 amino acids. V trimming: 7 bases; J trimming: 4 bases; junction bases outside the gene matches: 3. Here the CDR3 reads CSGAGIETQYF. The CDR3 DNA reads as TGCAGTGGAGCGGGGATAGAGACCCAGTACTTC.

This clonotype was picked up many times. The chain couples TRBV12-3 or TRBV12-4 to TRBJ1-1; TRBD1 might be the D (5 bases). Trimming removed 6 bases at V and 0 bases at J, with 11 bases between. The length of the CDR3 is 14 residues. The chain's CDR3 is CASSPLGLNTEAFF. The CDR3 bases are TGTGCCAGCAGCCCTCTGGGGCTGAACACTGAAGCTTTCTTT.

This clonotype was detected a few times. V gene TRBV25-1 combines with J gene TRBJ2-7; D is possibly TRBD1 or TRBD2 (6 bases each). CDR1 is MGHDK, CDR2 SYGVNS, per germline. V dropped 1 base and J dropped 4 bases, with 20 bases sitting between them. This CDR3 is built from 17 residues. CDR3 residues: CASSEFRYRGPFYEQYV. CDR3 nucleotide sequence: TGTGCCAGCAGTGAATTTCGCTACCGGGGGCCCTTTTACGAGCAGTACGTC.

This clonotype has at least ten counts. The chain carries TRBV2 and TRBJ1-2; possibly TRBD1 for D (5 bases). Germline CDR1 SNHLY, CDR2 FYNNEI. This CDR3 has 13 residues. V lost 3 bases and J 7 bases, leaving 12 bases between the germline ends. CDR3 sequence reads: CASSDDSRGGYTF. CDR3 nucleotides: TGTGCCAGCAGTGACGACAGTCGCGGTGGCTACACCTTC.

The sample holds many counts of this clonotype. The CDR3 is CASRYVAGADYEQFF. CDR3 nucleotide sequence: TGTGCCAGCAGATACGTAGCGGGAGCTGACTATGAGCAGTTCTTC. This chain connects TRBV5-6 to TRBJ2-1; 9 nucleotides agree with TRBD2. CDR1 and CDR2 (germline): SGHDT, YYEEEE. Losses at the gene ends were 5 bases for V and 8 bases for J; bases not matched to a gene: 11. There are 15 residues in the CDR3. Based on the CDR3 plus reference TRBV5-6 and TRBJ2-1, the full variable domain is DAGVTQSPTHLIKTRGQQVTLRCSPKSGHDTVSWYQQALGQGPQFIFQYYEEEERQRGNFPDRFSGHQFPNYSSELNVNALLLGDSALYLCASRYVAGADYEQFFGPGTRLTVL.

This clonotype was detected many times. This chain connects TRBV6-2 or TRBV6-3 to TRBJ2-3; no clear D gene. The CDR3 sequence is 14 residues long. V shed 3 bases and J shed 7 bases, with 14 bases lying between them. Germline V CDR1 and CDR2: MNHEY, SVGEGT. This CDR3 reads CASSYSLGVNTQYF. In DNA form, the CDR3 reads TGTGCCAGCAGTTATTCCTTAGGCGTGAATACGCAGTATTTT.

This sequence joins TRBV5-1 and TRBJ1-4; 9 bases agree with TRBD1. Trimming took 3 bases from V and 0 from J; bases not matched to a gene: 9. Germline V CDR1 and CDR2: SGHRS, YFSETQ. The CDR3 length is 18 residues. The CDR3 region has the DNA TGCGCCAGCAGCTCCGGACAGGGGAGGGTTTCAACTAATGAAAAACTGTTTTTT. This codes for CASSSGQGRVSTNEKLFF.